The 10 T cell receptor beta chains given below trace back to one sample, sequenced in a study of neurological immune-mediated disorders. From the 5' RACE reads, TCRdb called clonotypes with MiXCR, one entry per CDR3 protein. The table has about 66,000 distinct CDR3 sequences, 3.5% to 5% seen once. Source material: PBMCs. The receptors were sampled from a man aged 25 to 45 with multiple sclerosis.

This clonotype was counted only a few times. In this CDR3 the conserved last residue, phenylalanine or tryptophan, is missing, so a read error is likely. The CDR3 DNA is TGTGCCAGCAGCCCATATCCAACAGGGGAGCAGTACGGC. Amino acid sequence: CASSPYPTGEQYG. The chain combines TRBV14 with TRBJ2-7; maybe TRBD1 (6 bases). V was cut by 4 bases and J by 7 bases, with 14 bases left in between. Germline-derived CDR1 and CDR2 are SGHDN and FVKESK. The CDR3 covers 13 residues.

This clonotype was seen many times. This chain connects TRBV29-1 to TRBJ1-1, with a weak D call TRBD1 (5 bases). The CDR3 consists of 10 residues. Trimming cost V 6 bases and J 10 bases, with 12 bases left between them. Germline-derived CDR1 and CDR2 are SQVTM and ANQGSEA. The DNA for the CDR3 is TGCAGCGTGGGGCGGGGTTTAGCTTTCTTT. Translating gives CSVGRGLAFF.

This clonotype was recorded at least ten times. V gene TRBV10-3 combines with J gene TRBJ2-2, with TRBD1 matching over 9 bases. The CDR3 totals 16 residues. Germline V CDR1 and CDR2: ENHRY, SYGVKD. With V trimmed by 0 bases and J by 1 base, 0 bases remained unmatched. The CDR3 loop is CAISESDRGNTGELFF. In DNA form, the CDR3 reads TGTGCCATCAGTGAGTCGGACAGGGGGAACACCGGGGAGCTGTTTTTT.

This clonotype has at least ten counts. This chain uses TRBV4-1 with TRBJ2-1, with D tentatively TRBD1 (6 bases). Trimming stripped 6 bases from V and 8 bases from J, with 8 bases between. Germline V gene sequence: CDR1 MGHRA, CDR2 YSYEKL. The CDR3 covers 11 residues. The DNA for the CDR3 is TGCGCCAGCAGACAGGGCGATGAGCAGTTCTTC. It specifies CASRQGDEQFF.

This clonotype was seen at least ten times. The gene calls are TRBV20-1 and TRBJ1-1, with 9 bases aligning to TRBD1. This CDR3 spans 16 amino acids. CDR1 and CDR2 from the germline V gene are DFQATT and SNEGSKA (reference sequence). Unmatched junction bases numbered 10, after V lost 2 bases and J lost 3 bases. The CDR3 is CSARQPTGQGDTEAFF. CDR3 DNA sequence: TGCAGTGCTAGACAGCCGACGGGACAGGGAGACACTGAAGCTTTCTTT.

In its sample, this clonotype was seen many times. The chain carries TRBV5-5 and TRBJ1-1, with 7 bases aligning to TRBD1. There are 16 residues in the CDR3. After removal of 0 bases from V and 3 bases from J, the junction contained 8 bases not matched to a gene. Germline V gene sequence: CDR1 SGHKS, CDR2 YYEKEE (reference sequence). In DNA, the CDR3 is TGTGCCAGCAGCTTGGCCTGGGACAGAAGTTACACTGAAGCTTTCTTT. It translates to CASSLAWDRSYTEAFF.

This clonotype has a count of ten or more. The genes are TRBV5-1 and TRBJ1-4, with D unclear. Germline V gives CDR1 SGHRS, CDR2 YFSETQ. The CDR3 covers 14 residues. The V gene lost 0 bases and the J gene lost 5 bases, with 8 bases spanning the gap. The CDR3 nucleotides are TGCGCCAGCAGCTTGGGACGGATCAATGAAAAACTGTTTTTT. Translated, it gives CASSLGRINEKLFF.

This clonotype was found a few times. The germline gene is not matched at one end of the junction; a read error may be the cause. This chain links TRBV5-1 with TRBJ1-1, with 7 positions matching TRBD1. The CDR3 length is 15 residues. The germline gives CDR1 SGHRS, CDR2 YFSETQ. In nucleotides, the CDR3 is TGTGCCAGCAGCTTCCGACAGGGCGGGGACACTGAAGCTTTCTTT. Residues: CASSFRQGGDTEAFF.

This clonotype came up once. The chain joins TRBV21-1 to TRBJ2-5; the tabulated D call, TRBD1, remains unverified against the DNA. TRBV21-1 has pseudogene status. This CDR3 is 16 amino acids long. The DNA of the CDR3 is TGTACCAGCAGCAATTTCCTGCCTACAGGGGGAGAGACCCAGTACTTC. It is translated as CTSSNFLPTGGETQYF.

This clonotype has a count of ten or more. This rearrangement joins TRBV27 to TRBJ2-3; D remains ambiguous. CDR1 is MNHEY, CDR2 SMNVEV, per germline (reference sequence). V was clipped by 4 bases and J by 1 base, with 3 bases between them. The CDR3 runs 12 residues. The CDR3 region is CASSWGTDTQYF. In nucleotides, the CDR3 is TGTGCCAGCAGTTGGGGCACAGATACGCAGTATTTT.